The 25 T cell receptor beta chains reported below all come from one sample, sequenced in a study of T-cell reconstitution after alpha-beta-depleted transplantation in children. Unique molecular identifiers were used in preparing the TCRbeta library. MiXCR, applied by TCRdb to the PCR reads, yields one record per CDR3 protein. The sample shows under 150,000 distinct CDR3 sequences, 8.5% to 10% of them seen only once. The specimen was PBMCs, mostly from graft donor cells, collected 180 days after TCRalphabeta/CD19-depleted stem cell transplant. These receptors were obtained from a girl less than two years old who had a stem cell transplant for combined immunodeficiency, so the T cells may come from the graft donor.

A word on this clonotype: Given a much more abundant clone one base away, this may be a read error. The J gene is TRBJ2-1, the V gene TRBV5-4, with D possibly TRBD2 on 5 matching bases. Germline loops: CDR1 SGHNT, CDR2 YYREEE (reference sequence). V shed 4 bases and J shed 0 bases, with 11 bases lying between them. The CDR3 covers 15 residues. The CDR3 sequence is CASSLDSSSYNEQFF. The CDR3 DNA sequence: TGTGCCAGCAGCCTGGACTCGAGCTCCTACAATGAGCAGTTCTTC.

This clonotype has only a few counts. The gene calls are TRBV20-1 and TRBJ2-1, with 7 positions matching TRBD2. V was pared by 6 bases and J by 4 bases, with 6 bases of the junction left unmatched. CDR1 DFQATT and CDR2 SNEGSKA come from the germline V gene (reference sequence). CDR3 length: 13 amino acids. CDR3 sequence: CSANPSGYNEQFF. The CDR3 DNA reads TGCAGTGCCAACCCTAGCGGTTACAATGAGCAGTTCTTC.

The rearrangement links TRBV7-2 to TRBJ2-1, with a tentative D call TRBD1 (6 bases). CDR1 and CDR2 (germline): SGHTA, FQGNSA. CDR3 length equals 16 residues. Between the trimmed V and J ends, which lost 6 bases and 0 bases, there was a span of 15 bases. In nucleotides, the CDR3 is TGTGCCAGCAGAACTCGGGACACCTCCTCCTACAATGAGCAGTTCTTC. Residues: CASRTRDTSSYNEQFF.

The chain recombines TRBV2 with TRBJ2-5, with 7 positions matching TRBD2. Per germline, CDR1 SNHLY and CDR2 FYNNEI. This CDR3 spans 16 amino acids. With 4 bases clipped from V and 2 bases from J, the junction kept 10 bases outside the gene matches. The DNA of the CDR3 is TGTGCCAGCAGTGCTCTGCCAAGCGGGGTACAAGAGACCCAGTACTTC. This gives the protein CASSALPSGVQETQYF.

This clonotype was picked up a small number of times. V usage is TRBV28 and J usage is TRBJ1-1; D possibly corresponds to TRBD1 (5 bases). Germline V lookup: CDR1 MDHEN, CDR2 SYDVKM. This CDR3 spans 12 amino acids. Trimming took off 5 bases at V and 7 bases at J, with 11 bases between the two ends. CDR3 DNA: TGTGCCAGCAGTCCTTACAGGCGTGAAGCTTTCTTT. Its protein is CASSPYRREAFF.

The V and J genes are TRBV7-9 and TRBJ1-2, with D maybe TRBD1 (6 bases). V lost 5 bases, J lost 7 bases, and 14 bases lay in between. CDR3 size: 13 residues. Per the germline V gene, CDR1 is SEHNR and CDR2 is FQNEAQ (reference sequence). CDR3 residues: CASSTDRFFGYTF. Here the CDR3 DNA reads TGTGCCAGCAGCACCGACAGGTTCTTTGGCTACACCTTC.

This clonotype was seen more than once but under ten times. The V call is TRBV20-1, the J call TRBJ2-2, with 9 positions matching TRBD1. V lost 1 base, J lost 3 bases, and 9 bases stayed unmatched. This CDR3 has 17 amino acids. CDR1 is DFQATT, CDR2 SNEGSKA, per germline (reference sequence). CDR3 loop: CSARARTGGRDTGELFF. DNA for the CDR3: TGCAGTGCTAGAGCGCGAACAGGGGGCAGGGACACCGGGGAGCTGTTTTTT.

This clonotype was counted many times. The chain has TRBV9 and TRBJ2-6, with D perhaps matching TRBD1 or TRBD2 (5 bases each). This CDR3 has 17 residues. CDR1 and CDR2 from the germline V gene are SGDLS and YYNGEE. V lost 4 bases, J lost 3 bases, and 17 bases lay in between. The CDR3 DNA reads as TGTGCCAGCAGCCCCAGTGGGGGAACTCATGGGGCCAACGTCCTGACTTTC. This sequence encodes CASSPSGGTHGANVLTF. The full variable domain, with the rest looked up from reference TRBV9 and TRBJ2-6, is DSGVTQTPKHLITATGQRVTLRCSPRSGDLSVYWYQQSLDQGLQFLIQYYNGEERAKGNILERFSAQQFPDLHSELNLSSLELGDSALYFCASSPSGGTHGANVLTFGAGSRLTVL.

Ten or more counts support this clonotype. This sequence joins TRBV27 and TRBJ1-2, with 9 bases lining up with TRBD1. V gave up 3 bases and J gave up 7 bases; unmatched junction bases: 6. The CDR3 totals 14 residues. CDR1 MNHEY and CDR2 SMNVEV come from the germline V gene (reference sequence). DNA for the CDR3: TGTGCCAGCAGTTTTAGGGACAGGGATGGTGGCTACACCTTC. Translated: CASSFRDRDGGYTF.

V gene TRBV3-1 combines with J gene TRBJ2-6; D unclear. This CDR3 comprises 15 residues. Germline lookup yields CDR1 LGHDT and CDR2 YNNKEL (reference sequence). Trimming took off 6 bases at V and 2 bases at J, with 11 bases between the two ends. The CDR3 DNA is TGTGCCAGCAGTCCAGACACAACTGGGGCCAACGTCCTGACTTTC. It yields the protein CASSPDTTGANVLTF. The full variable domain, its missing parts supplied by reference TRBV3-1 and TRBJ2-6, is DTAVSQTPKYLVTQMGNDKSIKCEQNLGHDTMYWYKQDSKKFLKIMFSYNNKELIINETVPNRFSPKSPDKAHLNLHINSLELGDSAVYFCASSPDTTGANVLTFGAGSRLTVL.

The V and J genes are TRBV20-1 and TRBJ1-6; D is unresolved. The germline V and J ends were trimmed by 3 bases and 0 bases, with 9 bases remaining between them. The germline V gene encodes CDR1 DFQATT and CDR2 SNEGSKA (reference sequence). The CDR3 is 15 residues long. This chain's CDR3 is CSASRGSSYNSPLHF. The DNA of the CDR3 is TGCAGTGCTAGTCGGGGAAGCTCCTATAATTCACCCCTCCACTTT.

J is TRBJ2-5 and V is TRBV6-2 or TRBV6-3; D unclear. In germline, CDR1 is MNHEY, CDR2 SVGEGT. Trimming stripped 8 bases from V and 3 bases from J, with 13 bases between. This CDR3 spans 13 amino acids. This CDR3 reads CASESAREETQYF. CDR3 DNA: TGTGCCAGCGAGTCGGCCCGTGAAGAGACCCAGTACTTC.

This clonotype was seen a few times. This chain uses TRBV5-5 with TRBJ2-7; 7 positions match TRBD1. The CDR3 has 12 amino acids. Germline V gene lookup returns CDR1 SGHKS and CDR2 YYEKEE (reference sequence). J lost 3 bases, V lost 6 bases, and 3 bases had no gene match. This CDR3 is CASNRGSYEQYF. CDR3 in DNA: TGTGCCAGCAACAGGGGAAGCTACGAGCAGTACTTC.

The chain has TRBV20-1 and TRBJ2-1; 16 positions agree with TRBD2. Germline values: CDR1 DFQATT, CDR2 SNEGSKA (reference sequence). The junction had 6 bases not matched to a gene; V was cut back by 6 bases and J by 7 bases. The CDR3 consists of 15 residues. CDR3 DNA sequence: TGCAGTGCGGGGACTAGCGGGAGGGCCAGTAATGAGCAGTTCTTC. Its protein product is CSAGTSGRASNEQFF.

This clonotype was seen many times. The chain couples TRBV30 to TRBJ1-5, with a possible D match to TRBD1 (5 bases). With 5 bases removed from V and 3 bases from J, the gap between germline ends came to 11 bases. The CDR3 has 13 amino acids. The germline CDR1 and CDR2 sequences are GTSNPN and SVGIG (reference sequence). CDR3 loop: CAWSAGDNQPQHF. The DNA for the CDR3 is TGTGCCTGGTCTGCGGGGGACAATCAGCCCCAGCATTTT.

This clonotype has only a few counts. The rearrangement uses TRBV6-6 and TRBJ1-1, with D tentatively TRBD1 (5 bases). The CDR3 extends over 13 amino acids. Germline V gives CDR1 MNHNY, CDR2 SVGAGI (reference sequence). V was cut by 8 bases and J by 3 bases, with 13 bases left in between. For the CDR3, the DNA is TGTGCCAGCCGGGGCTATCCCTACACTGAAGCTTTCTTT. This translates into CASRGYPYTEAFF.

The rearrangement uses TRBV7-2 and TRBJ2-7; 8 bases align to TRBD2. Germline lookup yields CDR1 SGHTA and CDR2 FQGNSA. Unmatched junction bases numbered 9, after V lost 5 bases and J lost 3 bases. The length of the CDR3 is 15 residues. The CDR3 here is CASSPRSGSFYEQYF. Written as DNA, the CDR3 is TGTGCCAGCAGCCCACGGAGCGGGAGCTTCTACGAGCAGTACTTC. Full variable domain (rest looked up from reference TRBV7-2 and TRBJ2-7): GAGVSQSPSNKVTEKGKDVELRCDPISGHTALYWYRQSLGQGLEFLIYFQGNSAPDKSGLPSDRFSAERTGGSVSTLTIQRTQQEDSAVYLCASSPRSGSFYEQYFGPGTRLTVT.

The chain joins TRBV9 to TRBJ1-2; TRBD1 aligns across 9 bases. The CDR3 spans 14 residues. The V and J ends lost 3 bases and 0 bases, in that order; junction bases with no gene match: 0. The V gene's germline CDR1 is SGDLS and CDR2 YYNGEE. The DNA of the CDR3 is TGTGCCAGCAGCGGGACAGGGGCTAACTATGGCTACACCTTC. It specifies CASSGTGANYGYTF.

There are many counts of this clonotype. The chain's CDR3 is CASTLRWGDLSTDTQYF. CDR3 nucleotides: TGTGCCAGCACCCTCCGGTGGGGGGATTTAAGCACAGATACGCAGTATTTT. This sequence joins TRBV12-3 or TRBV12-4 and TRBJ2-3; D may be TRBD2 (6 bases). The CDR3 covers 17 residues. Trimming removed 7 bases at V and 0 bases at J, with 20 bases between.

CDR3 loop: CSASPAGGPKETQYF. The CDR3 bases are TGCAGTGCTAGCCCAGCGGGAGGTCCCAAAGAGACCCAGTACTTC. The chain uses TRBV20-1 and TRBJ2-5; the match to TRBD2 covers 9 bases. V lost 3 bases to trimming and J lost 3 bases; unmatched junction nucleotides: 8. Germline CDR1 DFQATT, CDR2 SNEGSKA (reference sequence). The CDR3 runs to 15 residues.

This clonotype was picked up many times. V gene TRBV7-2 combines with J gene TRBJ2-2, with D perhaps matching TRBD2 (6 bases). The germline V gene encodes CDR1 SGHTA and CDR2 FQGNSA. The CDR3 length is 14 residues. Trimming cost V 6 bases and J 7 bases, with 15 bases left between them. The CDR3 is CASRMGLSGGELFF. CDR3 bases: TGTGCCAGCAGGATGGGACTGTCGGGCGGGGAGCTGTTTTTT.

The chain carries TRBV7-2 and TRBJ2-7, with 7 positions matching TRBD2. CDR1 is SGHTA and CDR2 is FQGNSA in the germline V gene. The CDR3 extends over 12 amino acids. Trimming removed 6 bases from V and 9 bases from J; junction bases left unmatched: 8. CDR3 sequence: CASSRTRARQYF. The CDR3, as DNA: TGTGCCAGCAGTCGGACTAGGGCTCGGCAGTACTTC. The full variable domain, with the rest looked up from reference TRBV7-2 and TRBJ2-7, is GAGVSQSPSNKVTEKGKDVELRCDPISGHTALYWYRQSLGQGLEFLIYFQGNSAPDKSGLPSDRFSAERTGGSVSTLTIQRTQQEDSAVYLCASSRTRARQYFGPGTRLTVT.

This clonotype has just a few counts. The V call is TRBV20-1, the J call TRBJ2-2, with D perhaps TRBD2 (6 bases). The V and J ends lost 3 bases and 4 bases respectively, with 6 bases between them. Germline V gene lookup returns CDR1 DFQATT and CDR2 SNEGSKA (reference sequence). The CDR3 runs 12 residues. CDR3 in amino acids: CSARGLTGELFF. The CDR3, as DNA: TGCAGTGCTAGGGGACTCACCGGGGAGCTGTTTTTT.

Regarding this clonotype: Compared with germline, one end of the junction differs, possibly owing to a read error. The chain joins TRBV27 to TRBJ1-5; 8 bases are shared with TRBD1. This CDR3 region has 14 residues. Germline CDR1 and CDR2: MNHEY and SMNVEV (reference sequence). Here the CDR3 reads CTSSDRGSNQPQHF. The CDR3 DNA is TGTACCAGCAGCGACAGGGGTAGCAATCAGCCCCAGCATTTT.

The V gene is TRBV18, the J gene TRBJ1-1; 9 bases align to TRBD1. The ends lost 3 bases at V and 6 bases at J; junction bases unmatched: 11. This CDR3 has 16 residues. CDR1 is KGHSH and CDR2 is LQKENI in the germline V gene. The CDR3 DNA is TGTGCCAGCTCACCGCCGGGATTTAGACAGGGGGCTGAAGCTTTCTTT. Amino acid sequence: CASSPPGFRQGAEAFF. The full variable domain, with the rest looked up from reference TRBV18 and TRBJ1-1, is NAGVMQNPRHLVRRRGQEARLRCSPMKGHSHVYWYRQLPEEGLKFMVYLQKENIIDESGMPKERFSAEFPKEGPSILRIQQVVRGDSAAYFCASSPPGFRQGAEAFFGQGTRLTVV.